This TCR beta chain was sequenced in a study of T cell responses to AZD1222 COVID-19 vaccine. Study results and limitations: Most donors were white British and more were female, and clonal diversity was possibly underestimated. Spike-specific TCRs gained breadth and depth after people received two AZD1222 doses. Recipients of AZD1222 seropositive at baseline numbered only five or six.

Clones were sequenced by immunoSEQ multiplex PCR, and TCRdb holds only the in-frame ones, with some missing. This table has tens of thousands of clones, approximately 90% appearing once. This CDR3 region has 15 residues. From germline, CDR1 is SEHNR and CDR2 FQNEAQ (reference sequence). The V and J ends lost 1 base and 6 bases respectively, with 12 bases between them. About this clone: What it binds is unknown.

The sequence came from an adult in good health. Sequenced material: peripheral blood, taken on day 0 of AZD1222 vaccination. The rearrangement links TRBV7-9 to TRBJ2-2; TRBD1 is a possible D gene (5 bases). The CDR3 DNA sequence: TGTGCCAGCAGCTTAGTGCTAGGCAGGGCCGGGGAGCTGTTTTTT. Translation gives CASSLVLGRAGELFF.